This T cell receptor beta chain was captured in a study of T-cell reconstitution after alpha-beta-depleted transplantation in children. Points from the study as a whole: Alpha-beta T cells about two months after transplant reportedly derived from several hundred expanded graft clones. T-cell numbers and diversity one year post-transplant derived largely from freshly generated T cells.

CDR3 size: 13 residues. The junction had 4 bases not matched to a gene; V was cut back by 6 bases and J by 6 bases. This clonotype appeared many times. Antigen: not known. A library of TCRbeta sequences, prepared with unique molecular identifiers, was generated. Via MiXCR, TCRdb re-called the PCR reads, giving one row per CDR3 protein. This sample yields 700,000 to 950,000 distinct CDR3 sequences, of which approximately 15% are seen a single time; approximately 4.5% belongs to the top ten. The clonotype originates from a male patient younger than 18 who had a stem cell transplant for acute lymphoblastic leukemia, so the T cells may come from the graft donor. Sequenced material: PBMCs, mostly from graft donor cells, taken 360 days after TCRalphabeta/CD19-depleted stem cell transplant. The chain recombines TRBV12-3 or TRBV12-4 with TRBJ2-2; 7 positions match TRBD1. CDR3 in amino acids: CASRLQGPGELFF. CDR3 sequence (DNA): TGTGCCAGCAGACTACAGGGGCCCGGGGAGCTGTTTTTT.